These T cell receptor beta chains were read from a single sample in a study of blood T cell repertoires in COVID-19. Profiled with immunoSEQ multiplex PCR; TCRdb holds only in-frame clones, not every one. The sample contains about 73,000 clones, roughly 84% of which appear only once. The sequencing sample was made of peripheral blood. Source of these receptors: a human donor in a cohort sampled during active COVID-19. Both conserved end residues are part of each CDR3. D genes are given only for firm matches. Rows may omit the clone size; those that give it use once, few, many or a size class.

J gene: TRBJ2-1; D gene: -; clone size: -; V gene: TRBV12-3/TRBV12-4; CDR3 DNA: TGTGCCAGCAGTCCACTTGGAGCAAATGAGCAGTTCTTC; CDR3 protein: CASSPLGANEQFF
J gene: TRBJ2-7; D gene: -; clone size: -; V gene: TRBV27; CDR3 DNA: TGTGCCAGCAGTTCCTCGGGGACAAGTTTCTACGAGCAGTACTTC; CDR3 protein: CASSSSGTSFYEQYF
J gene: TRBJ2-5; D gene: -; clone size: -; V gene: TRBV5-1; CDR3 DNA: TGCGCCAGCAGCTTATACTCCCAAGAGACCCAGTACTTC; CDR3 protein: CASSLYSQETQYF
J gene: TRBJ2-2; D gene: TRBD2; clone size: -; V gene: TRBV2; CDR3 DNA: TGTGCCAGCAGGGCGACTAGCGGTTACACCGGGGAGCTGTTTTTT; CDR3 protein: CASRATSGYTGELFF
J gene: TRBJ2-7; D gene: TRBD1; clone size: once; V gene: TRBV7-9; CDR3 DNA: TGTGCCAGCAGCTTATCCGGGACAGGGGTAGGCGAGCAGTACTTC; CDR3 protein: CASSLSGTGVGEQYF
J gene: TRBJ2-5; D gene: -; clone size: -; V gene: TRBV3-1/TRBV3-2; CDR3 DNA: TGTGCCAGCAGCCATCCCAGAGAGACCCAGTACTTC; CDR3 protein: CASSHPRETQYF
J gene: TRBJ1-1; D gene: TRBD1; clone size: -; V gene: TRBV5-1; CDR3 DNA: TGCGCCAGCAGATTGGACAGGGGGAACATGAACACTGAAGCTTTCTTT; CDR3 protein: CASRLDRGNMNTEAFF
J gene: TRBJ2-1; D gene: -; clone size: -; V gene: TRBV4-1; CDR3 DNA: TGCGCCAGCAGCCAAGGAGTCGAGGTCTCCTACAATGAGCAGTTCTTC; CDR3 protein: CASSQGVEVSYNEQFF
J gene: TRBJ2-1; D gene: -; clone size: -; V gene: TRBV9; CDR3 DNA: TGTGCCAGCAGCGTAGTCGCGGAATTAAACTACAATGAGCAGTTCTTC; CDR3 protein: CASSVVAELNYNEQFF
J gene: TRBJ2-7; D gene: -; clone size: -; V gene: TRBV1; CDR3 DNA: TGCACCAGCAGCCGGGCCAAGGGGTGGCAGGGGGTCTTCATATCCTACGAGCAGTACTTC; CDR3 protein: CTSSRAKGWQGVFISYEQYF
J gene: TRBJ2-7; D gene: TRBD1; clone size: -; V gene: TRBV4-1; CDR3 DNA: TGCGCCAGCAGCCAAGTTATGAGACAGGGGACCTACGAGCAGTACTTC; CDR3 protein: CASSQVMRQGTYEQYF
J gene: TRBJ1-2; D gene: -; clone size: -; V gene: TRBV4-1; CDR3 DNA: TGCGCCAGCAGCCTCCCTATTATAAGAGGATTTAATGGCTACACCTTC; CDR3 protein: CASSLPIIRGFNGYTF
J gene: TRBJ2-5; D gene: TRBD2; clone size: -; V gene: TRBV5-1; CDR3 DNA: TGCGCCAGCAGCCTTTCCGGGACTAGCGGGGGGAAAGAGACCCAGTACTTC; CDR3 protein: CASSLSGTSGGKETQYF
J gene: TRBJ2-3; D gene: -; clone size: -; V gene: TRBV5-1; CDR3 DNA: TGCGCCAGCAGCTTGGGGGCATACACAGATACGCAGTATTTT; CDR3 protein: CASSLGAYTDTQYF
J gene: TRBJ1-1; D gene: -; clone size: once; V gene: TRBV19; CDR3 DNA: TGTGCCAGTAGTATAGGACAGGCCCAGGCTTTCTTT; CDR3 protein: CASSIGQAQAFF
J gene: TRBJ1-1; D gene: TRBD1; clone size: -; V gene: TRBV6-8; CDR3 DNA: TGTGCCAGCAGTTTTTTCAGGGGGCCGGTGAACACTGAAGCTTTCTTT; CDR3 protein: CASSFFRGPVNTEAFF
J gene: TRBJ2-7; D gene: TRBD1; clone size: few; V gene: TRBV3-1/TRBV3-2; CDR3 DNA: TGTGCCAGCAGACCGACCGGGACAGGGGATCAGCAGTACTTC; CDR3 protein: CASRPTGTGDQQYF
J gene: TRBJ2-2; D gene: -; clone size: -; V gene: TRBV12-3/TRBV12-4; CDR3 DNA: TGTGCCAGCAGACGGTCGGGGACCGGGGAGCTGTTTTTT; CDR3 protein: CASRRSGTGELFF
J gene: TRBJ1-1; D gene: -; clone size: -; V gene: TRBV7-6; CDR3 DNA: TGTGCCAGCAGCTTAGAAACCAGGGAAGATGAAGCTTTCTTT; CDR3 protein: CASSLETREDEAFF
J gene: TRBJ2-3; D gene: -; clone size: -; V gene: TRBV4-2; CDR3 DNA: TGTGCCAGCAGCCTCGACAGGTTGGATACGCAGTATTTT; CDR3 protein: CASSLDRLDTQYF
J gene: TRBJ2-5; D gene: -; clone size: few; V gene: TRBV5-1; CDR3 DNA: TGCGCCAGCAGCTTCGACCAAGAGACCCAGTACTTC; CDR3 protein: CASSFDQETQYF
J gene: TRBJ1-1; D gene: -; clone size: once; V gene: TRBV10-3; CDR3 DNA: TGTGCCATCATTGTCTGGAACGGTGAGGCCACTGAAGCTTTCTTT; CDR3 protein: CAIIVWNGEATEAFF
J gene: TRBJ2-5; D gene: -; clone size: -; V gene: TRBV27; CDR3 DNA: TGTGCCAGCAGTTACAGGGCCGCCCAACTAGAGACCCAGTACTTC; CDR3 protein: CASSYRAAQLETQYF
J gene: TRBJ1-4; D gene: TRBD1; clone size: -; V gene: TRBV29-1; CDR3 DNA: TGCAGCGTTGGACAGGGACCTGGTGAAAAACTGTTTTTT; CDR3 protein: CSVGQGPGEKLFF
J gene: TRBJ2-7; D gene: TRBD1; clone size: -; V gene: TRBV28; CDR3 DNA: TGTGCCAGCAAAAGGACAGGCACCTACGAGCAGTACTTC; CDR3 protein: CASKRTGTYEQYF
J gene: TRBJ2-7; D gene: TRBD1; clone size: few; V gene: TRBV19; CDR3 DNA: TGTGCCAGTAGTATAGGAACAGGGGTTTTCTACGAGCAGTACTTC; CDR3 protein: CASSIGTGVFYEQYF
J gene: TRBJ2-5; D gene: -; clone size: -; V gene: TRBV5-1; CDR3 DNA: TGCGCCAGCAGCTTGGGCAACGGGGGAGGCGAGACCCAGTACTTC; CDR3 protein: CASSLGNGGGETQYF
J gene: TRBJ1-3; D gene: -; clone size: -; V gene: TRBV7-8; CDR3 DNA: TGTGCCAGCAGCCAATTAAATGTCCGGTTCTCTGGAAACACCATATATTTT; CDR3 protein: CASSQLNVRFSGNTIYF
J gene: TRBJ2-2; D gene: -; clone size: few; V gene: TRBV19; CDR3 DNA: TGTGCCAGTATGAAGTCAGGGAACACCGGGGAGCTGTTTTTT; CDR3 protein: CASMKSGNTGELFF
J gene: TRBJ2-4; D gene: TRBD2; clone size: -; V gene: TRBV9; CDR3 DNA: TGTGCCAGCAGCCCTGAGCGGGGGGACATTCAGTACTTC; CDR3 protein: CASSPERGDIQYF
J gene: TRBJ2-2; D gene: -; clone size: -; V gene: TRBV28; CDR3 DNA: TGTGCCAGCAGTTTAGGGCAGAGTAACACCGGGGAGCTGTTTTTT; CDR3 protein: CASSLGQSNTGELFF
J gene: TRBJ2-7; D gene: TRBD2; clone size: -; V gene: TRBV3-1/TRBV3-2; CDR3 DNA: TGTGCCAGCAGCCAAACACGGACTAGCTTCCACGAGCAGTACTTC; CDR3 protein: CASSQTRTSFHEQYF
J gene: TRBJ1-2; D gene: -; clone size: -; V gene: TRBV5-1; CDR3 DNA: TGCGCCAGCAGCTTGGATGGTCGGGATCACTATGGCTACACCTTC; CDR3 protein: CASSLDGRDHYGYTF
J gene: TRBJ2-3; D gene: -; clone size: once; V gene: TRBV2; CDR3 DNA: TGTGCCAGCACTCAACCCGGGAACCCTCAAGCAGATACGCAGTATTTT; CDR3 protein: CASTQPGNPQADTQYF
J gene: TRBJ2-2; D gene: -; clone size: once; V gene: TRBV28; CDR3 DNA: TGTGCCAGCAGTGAGGGAGGCACCGGGGAGCTGTTTTTT; CDR3 protein: CASSEGGTGELFF
J gene: TRBJ1-5; D gene: -; clone size: -; V gene: TRBV18; CDR3 DNA: TGTGCCAGCTCACCAGGACAGCGCGCGGGGCCCCAGCATTTT; CDR3 protein: CASSPGQRAGPQHF
J gene: TRBJ2-5; D gene: -; clone size: once; V gene: TRBV28; CDR3 DNA: TGTGCCAGCAGTTTCGTTAGGAGGCCCGTTTATTCCCAAGAGACCCAGTACTTC; CDR3 protein: CASSFVRRPVYSQETQYF
J gene: TRBJ1-2; D gene: -; clone size: -; V gene: TRBV10-2; CDR3 DNA: TGCGCCAGCAGTGATGTTCAGACAGGAGATGGCTACACCTTC; CDR3 protein: CASSDVQTGDGYTF
J gene: TRBJ1-4; D gene: TRBD1; clone size: once; V gene: TRBV20-1; CDR3 DNA: TGCAGTGCTACTGAGACAGGGAGTGAAAAACTGTTTTTT; CDR3 protein: CSATETGSEKLFF
J gene: TRBJ2-3; D gene: TRBD2; clone size: -; V gene: TRBV9; CDR3 DNA: TGTGCCAGCAGCGTAGTAGCGGGGGGCACAGATACGCAGTATTTT; CDR3 protein: CASSVVAGGTDTQYF
J gene: TRBJ2-3; D gene: -; clone size: few; V gene: TRBV9; CDR3 DNA: TGTGCCAGCAGCGGCGGGACCTTCTCACTGGATACGCAGTATTTT; CDR3 protein: CASSGGTFSLDTQYF
J gene: TRBJ2-2; D gene: TRBD1; clone size: -; V gene: TRBV5-5; CDR3 DNA: TGTGCCAGCAGCTCTCGGACACAGGGGGTCACCGGGGAGCTGTTTTTT; CDR3 protein: CASSSRTQGVTGELFF
J gene: TRBJ1-5; D gene: TRBD1; clone size: -; V gene: TRBV7-2; CDR3 DNA: TGTGCCAGCAGCTTAGCTTTCGGACAGGGACTCCAGCATTTT; CDR3 protein: CASSLAFGQGLQHF
J gene: TRBJ2-7; D gene: TRBD2; clone size: -; V gene: TRBV18; CDR3 DNA: TGTGCCAGCTCACCACCGGAGGGAGGGTCTCGGGAGCAGTACTTC; CDR3 protein: CASSPPEGGSREQYF
J gene: TRBJ2-7; D gene: -; clone size: -; V gene: TRBV6-5; CDR3 DNA: TGTGCCAGCGCTGGAGGTGAGACGGGGACCTACGAGCAGTACTTC; CDR3 protein: CASAGGETGTYEQYF
J gene: TRBJ1-4; D gene: -; clone size: -; V gene: TRBV28; CDR3 DNA: TGTGCCAGCACAGGGCAGGGGCCTAATGAAAAACTGTTTTTT; CDR3 protein: CASTGQGPNEKLFF
J gene: TRBJ2-3; D gene: -; clone size: few; V gene: TRBV6-2/TRBV6-3; CDR3 DNA: TGTGCCAGCAGCCCTGACGGGGATTTCGGGACAGATACGCAGTATTTT; CDR3 protein: CASSPDGDFGTDTQYF
J gene: TRBJ2-6; D gene: -; clone size: -; V gene: TRBV2; CDR3 DNA: TGTGCCAGCACCCCCCGGGGTGGGGCCAACGTCCTGACTTTC; CDR3 protein: CASTPRGGANVLTF
J gene: TRBJ2-7; D gene: -; clone size: once; V gene: TRBV11-2; CDR3 DNA: TGTGCCAGCAGCTTCTTAGGGGTCGAGCAGTACTTC; CDR3 protein: CASSFLGVEQYF